This is a list of T cell receptor beta chains from one sample in a study of identical twins. TCRdb re-called the 5' RACE reads with MiXCR, one entry per CDR3 protein. The sample lists 200,000 to 250,000 distinct CDR3 sequences; 5.5% to 7% were seen once. These records were also assigned to another study, of yellow fever vaccine responses in identical twins.

The source material was memory (CD45RO+) T cells sorted from blood. The receptors derive from a woman aged 18-29 years in good health. Both conserved end residues are part of each CDR3. The D gene is left open where the match is weak. Size is omitted from some rows. Given values are once, few, many or a class for expanded clones.

CDR3aa: CASSLYAGAGKETQYF
CDR3nt: TGTGCCAGCAGCCTCTACGCTGGAGCGGGAAAAGAGACCCAGTACTTC
j_gene: TRBJ2-5
d_gene: TRBD2
abundance: many
v_gene: TRBV3-1

CDR3aa: CASSLGATGVAYEQYF
CDR3nt: TGCGCCAGCAGCTTGGGGGCAACAGGGGTGGCCTACGAGCAGTACTTC
j_gene: TRBJ2-7
d_gene: TRBD1
abundance: many
v_gene: TRBV5-1

CDR3aa: CASSREKMRNTEAFF
CDR3nt: TGCGCCAGCAGCCGAGAAAAAATGCGGAACACTGAAGCTTTCTTT
j_gene: TRBJ1-1
d_gene: .
abundance: .
v_gene: TRBV5-1

CDR3aa: CSVRANEKLFF
CDR3nt: TGCAGCGTGCGAGCTAATGAAAAACTGTTTTTT
j_gene: TRBJ1-4
d_gene: .
abundance: .
v_gene: TRBV29-1

CDR3aa: CASSADRVGTEAFF
CDR3nt: TGTGCCAGCAGCGCGGACAGGGTAGGCACTGAAGCTTTCTTT
j_gene: TRBJ1-1
d_gene: TRBD1
abundance: .
v_gene: TRBV6-1

CDR3aa: CASSPRTGNTEAFF
CDR3nt: TGTGCCAGCAGTCCCCGGACAGGGAACACTGAAGCTTTCTTT
j_gene: TRBJ1-1
d_gene: TRBD1
abundance: many
v_gene: TRBV28

CDR3aa: CASSQVRQLETQYF
CDR3nt: TGTGCCAGCAGCCAAGTGCGACAGCTAGAGACCCAGTACTTC
j_gene: TRBJ2-5
d_gene: .
abundance: .
v_gene: TRBV3-1

CDR3aa: CASTPSRQVSSYNEQFF
CDR3nt: TGTGCCAGCACCCCCTCCCGGCAGGTCAGCTCCTACAATGAGCAGTTCTTC
j_gene: TRBJ2-1
d_gene: .
abundance: many
v_gene: TRBV6-1

CDR3aa: CASSSGEGHSNEQFF
CDR3nt: TGTGCCAGCAGCTCAGGGGAGGGCCACAGCAATGAGCAGTTCTTC
j_gene: TRBJ2-1
d_gene: .
abundance: .
v_gene: TRBV11-3

CDR3aa: CASSEMVSVNTEAFF
CDR3nt: TGTGCCAGCAGTGAAATGGTCAGTGTGAACACTGAAGCTTTCTTT
j_gene: TRBJ1-1
d_gene: .
abundance: few
v_gene: TRBV6-1

CDR3aa: CSARDLVAGTLTDTQYF
CDR3nt: TGCAGTGCTAGAGATTTAGTAGCGGGGACACTCACAGATACGCAGTATTTT
j_gene: TRBJ2-3
d_gene: TRBD2
abundance: .
v_gene: TRBV20-1